One sample yielded the 4 T cell receptor beta chains listed below, sequenced in a study of cytomegalovirus exposure and HLA in healthy donors. The repertoire was sequenced with immunoSEQ multiplex PCR; TCRdb's copy has only in-frame clones and lacks some. The sample has about 98,000 clones; about 95% are singletons. Sequencing used PBMCs. These receptor sequences come from a woman aged 18 to 35 in good health and CMV-seronegative.

This chain connects TRBV9 to TRBJ1-2; a weak D match, TRBD1 (6 bases). The CDR3 has 17 amino acids. In germline, CDR1 is SGDLS, CDR2 YYNGEE. V lost 0 bases and J lost 2, with 17 bases in between. Written as DNA, the CDR3 is TGTGCCAGCAGCGTAGGGGGGCGAGTCACAGTCAACTATGGCTACACCTTC. Translation: CASSVGGRVTVNYGYTF.

J is TRBJ1-4 and V is TRBV5-1, with D perhaps matching TRBD1 (6 bases). Trimming took off 5 bases at V and 3 bases at J, with 11 bases between the two ends. The CDR3 is 14 residues long. Per germline, CDR1 SGHRS and CDR2 YFSETQ. The CDR3 here is CASRPGQPNEKLFF. DNA of the CDR3: TGCGCCAGCAGGCCTGGACAGCCTAATGAAAAACTGTTTTTT.

The gene calls are TRBV29-1 and TRBJ1-1, with TRBD1 matching 7 bases. Germline lookup yields CDR1 SQVTM and CDR2 ANQGSEA. The CDR3 covers 13 residues. V dropped 6 bases and J dropped 7; count of bases not matched to a gene: 11. CDR3 loop: CSVRQGAKGEAFF. The DNA of the CDR3 is TGCAGCGTCAGACAGGGAGCGAAGGGTGAAGCTTTCTTT. Supplemented by reference TRBV29-1 and TRBJ1-1, the full variable domain reads SAVISQKPSRDICQRGTSLTIQCQVDSQVTMMFWYRQQPGQSLTLIATANQGSEATYESGFVIDKFPISRPNLTFSTLTVSNMSPEDSSIYLCSVRQGAKGEAFFGQGTRLTVV.

CDR3 sequence reads: CASSLDGSPAYEQYF. Written as DNA, the CDR3 is TGTGCCAGCAGTTTAGATGGCTCACCCGCCTACGAGCAGTACTTC. This chain uses TRBV27 with TRBJ2-7; D is uncertain. The V gene lost 2 bases and the J gene lost 2 bases, with 13 bases spanning the gap. Germline CDR1 is MNHEY and CDR2 is SMNVEV (reference sequence). The CDR3 has 15 residues.